These 5 T cell receptor beta chains came from one sample sequenced in a study of CD8+CD57+ T cells in acquired aplastic anemia. An expansion of CD8+CD57+ cells by flow cytometry had been shown in patients chosen for sequencing. Genomic DNA provided the template from which TCR beta VDJ and CDR3 profiles were obtained. TCRdb independently ran MiXCR on the reads; one entry per CDR3 protein. This sample has some 170,000 distinct CDR3 sequences, with more than 45% found just once. The sample consisted of sorted CD4+, CD8+, or CD8+CD57+ T cells (not recorded which) from PBMCs. The receptors were gathered from a human donor with aplastic anemia.

This clonotype was found many times. The CDR3 nucleotides are TGTGCCAGCAGTGGACAGGGGCCCTCCGAGCAGTACTTC. It specifies CASSGQGPSEQYF. J is TRBJ2-7 and V is TRBV2; 8 bases are shared with TRBD1. With V trimmed by 4 bases and J by 6 bases, 5 bases remained unmatched. CDR1 and CDR2 (germline): SNHLY, FYNNEI. The CDR3 extends over 13 amino acids.

This clonotype was seen only a few times. The chain employs TRBV10-3 and TRBJ2-7; D might be TRBD1 (6 bases). The ends were cut back, 3 bases at V and 2 bases at J, with 14 bases in the middle. This CDR3 has 15 amino acids. CDR1 ENHRY and CDR2 SYGVKD come from the germline V gene. CDR3: CAISDYDRTPYEQYF. The CDR3 coding sequence is TGTGCCATCAGTGACTACGACAGGACTCCCTACGAGCAGTACTTC.

The chain links TRBV10-2 to TRBJ2-7, with 7 nucleotides matching TRBD2. The germline V gene encodes CDR1 WSHSY and CDR2 SAAADI. The trim removed 5 bases at V and 5 bases at J, leaving 15 bases unmatched. The length of the CDR3 is 16 residues. DNA for the CDR3: TGCGCCAGCAGTAGGGGAGGGGCAGGGACGGACGACGAGCAGTACTTC. Amino acids: CASSRGGAGTDDEQYF.

The sample holds many counts of this clonotype. The chain is built from TRBV5-4 and TRBJ1-2; tentative D call: TRBD1 (6 bases). Germline loops: CDR1 SGHNT, CDR2 YYREEE (reference sequence). The CDR3 length is 15 residues. V was cut by 3 bases and J by 3 bases, with 15 bases left in between. The CDR3 sequence is CASSSSWGADYGYTF. The CDR3 DNA reads TGTGCCAGCAGCTCCTCCTGGGGGGCAGACTATGGCTACACCTTC.

The DNA of the CDR3 is TGCGCCAGCAGGTTCTTAGGGATGAACACTGAAGCTTTCTTT. Translation: CASRFLGMNTEAFF. The rearrangement uses TRBV10-2 and TRBJ1-1; D not resolved. V lost 6 bases, J lost 0 bases, and 11 bases lay in between. Germline CDR1 WSHSY, CDR2 SAAADI. This CDR3 is 14 amino acids long.